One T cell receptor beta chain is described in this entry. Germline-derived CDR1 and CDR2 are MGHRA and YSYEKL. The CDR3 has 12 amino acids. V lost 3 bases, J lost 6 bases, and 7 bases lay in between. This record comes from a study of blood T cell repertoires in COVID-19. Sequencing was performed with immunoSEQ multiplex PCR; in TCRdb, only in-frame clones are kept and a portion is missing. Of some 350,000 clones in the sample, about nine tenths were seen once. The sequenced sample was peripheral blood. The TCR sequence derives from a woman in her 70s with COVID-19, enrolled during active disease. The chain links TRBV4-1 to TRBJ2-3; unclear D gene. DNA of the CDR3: TGCGCCAGCAGCCAGCACTCGGATACGCAGTATTTT. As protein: CASSQHSDTQYF.